The subject of this entry is one TCR beta chain. The antigen is not known. V lost 8 bases to trimming and J lost 3 bases; unmatched junction nucleotides: 8. Looked up from germline, CDR1 is WSHSY and CDR2 is SAAADI. CDR3 size: 15 residues. This record belongs to a study of persistence of HIV-infected CD4 T cells. Lysates of CMV-infected fibroblasts at approximately 9.6 ug/mL stimulated these cells. Sorted nonresponding memory CD4+ T cells were CD40L-negative, CD69-negative, CD45RO-high. Stimulated PBMCs had first been depleted of CD8+ T cells. The immunoSEQ assay was version 4, run in survey mode. Here immunoSEQ multiplex PCR was the method, and the copy in TCRdb shows in-frame clones only, minus some. This table holds 37,000 or so clones, roughly 80% found once.

The sequence was obtained from an adult man with HIV who was CMV-seropositive. V usage is TRBV10-2 and J usage is TRBJ1-4, with TRBD1 matching 8 bases. Material: CD4+ T cells sorted from PBMCs after roughly 18-hour stimulation, obtained from a patient who received antiretroviral therapy. The CDR3 loop is CASQSSGGPNEKLFF. DNA for the CDR3: TGCGCCAGCCAGTCCTCAGGGGGCCCTAATGAAAAACTGTTTTTT.